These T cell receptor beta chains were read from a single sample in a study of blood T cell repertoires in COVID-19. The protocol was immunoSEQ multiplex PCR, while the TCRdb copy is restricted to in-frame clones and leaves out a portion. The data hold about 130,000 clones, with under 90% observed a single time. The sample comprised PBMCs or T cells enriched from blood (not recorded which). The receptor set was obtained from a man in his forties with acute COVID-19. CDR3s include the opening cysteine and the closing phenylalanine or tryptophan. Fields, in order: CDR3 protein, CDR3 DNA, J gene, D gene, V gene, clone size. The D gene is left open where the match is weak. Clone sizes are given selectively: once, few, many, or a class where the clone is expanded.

CASSLRGLAANTGELFF	TGTGCCAGCAGCTTACGGGGACTAGCGGCCAACACCGGGGAGCTGTTTTTT	TRBJ2-2	TRBD2	TRBV7-3	NA
CASSPPSLKSYEQYF	TGTGCCAGCTCACCACCGTCTCTAAAGTCCTACGAGCAGTACTTC	TRBJ2-7	NA	TRBV18	NA
CASSEWRTPNTGELFF	TGTGCCAGCAGTGAATGGCGGACACCGAACACCGGGGAGCTGTTTTTT	TRBJ2-2	NA	TRBV25-1	NA
CASSQGQALPGYTF	TGTGCCAGCAGCCAAGGACAGGCTCTCCCTGGCTACACCTTC	TRBJ1-2	NA	TRBV3-1/TRBV3-2	NA
CASSLAREQYF	TGTGCCAGCAGCTTAGCGCGGGAGCAGTACTTC	TRBJ2-7	NA	TRBV11-1	NA
CASSTLLTGSKGNTIYF	TGTGCCAGCAGCACCCTCTTGACAGGGTCTAAGGGGAACACCATATATTTT	TRBJ1-3	TRBD1	TRBV7-9	NA
CASSPNRVYTEAFF	TGTGCCAGCAGCCCAAACAGGGTTTACACTGAAGCTTTCTTT	TRBJ1-1	NA	TRBV7-9	NA
CASRGDSSYEQYF	TGTGCCAGCAGGGGTGACAGCTCCTACGAGCAGTACTTC	TRBJ2-7	NA	TRBV2	NA
CASSDTGGPNTEAFF	TGTGCCAGCAGTGACACAGGGGGTCCGAACACTGAAGCTTTCTTT	TRBJ1-1	TRBD1	TRBV6-4	NA
CAISESGGSGANVLTF	TGTGCCATCAGTGAGTCAGGGGGCTCTGGGGCCAACGTCCTGACTTTC	TRBJ2-6	NA	TRBV10-3	NA
CASSVGGGFNTEAFF	TGTGCCAGCAGCGTAGGCGGGGGGTTCAACACTGAAGCTTTCTTT	TRBJ1-1	NA	TRBV9	NA
CASSSIPGHLSYEQYF	TGTGCCAGCAGCTCCATCCCGGGACATCTATCCTACGAGCAGTACTTC	TRBJ2-7	NA	TRBV7-8	NA
CASSPRSGSTDTQYF	TGTGCCAGCAGCCCGAGAAGCGGGAGCACAGATACGCAGTATTTT	TRBJ2-3	NA	TRBV7-6	NA
CASSGTTIPYEQYF	TGTGCCAGCAGCGGGACTACGATCCCCTACGAGCAGTACTTC	TRBJ2-7	TRBD2	TRBV28	NA
CATSDLVITGDTQYF	TGTGCCACCAGTGATTTGGTGATTACGGGAGATACGCAGTATTTT	TRBJ2-3	NA	TRBV24-1	NA
CASSLAGGPQEQYF	TGTGCCAGCAGCTTAGCGGGGGGGCCGCAAGAGCAGTACTTC	TRBJ2-7	NA	TRBV7-2	NA
CASSLGQGAGYGYTF	TGTGCCAGCTCACTTGGACAGGGGGCGGGATATGGCTACACCTTC	TRBJ1-2	TRBD1	TRBV18	once
CASSLGEGSRYGYTF	TGTGCCAGCAGCCTCGGGGAGGGATCTCGGTATGGCTACACCTTC	TRBJ1-2	NA	TRBV3-1/TRBV3-2	NA
CASSLEGVGGATNQPQHF	TGTGCCAGCAGCTTAGAGGGCGTCGGGGGGGCGACCAATCAGCCCCAGCATTTT	TRBJ1-5	NA	TRBV7-6	NA
CSASSQGDQPQHF	TGCAGTGCTAGTAGCCAGGGCGATCAGCCCCAGCATTTT	TRBJ1-5	NA	TRBV20-1	NA
CASSEYQLAFF	TGTGCCAGCAGTGAATACCAGTTAGCTTTCTTT	TRBJ1-1	NA	TRBV25-1	few
CASSAGTGPYEQYF	TGTGCCAGCAGCGCCGGGACAGGCCCCTACGAGCAGTACTTC	TRBJ2-7	TRBD1	TRBV11-2	NA
CASRQTASGNTIYF	TGTGCCAGCAGACAAACAGCCTCTGGAAACACCATATATTTT	TRBJ1-3	NA	TRBV5-8	NA
CASSPLYREGEKLFF	TGTGCCAGCAGCCCTCTTTACAGGGAAGGAGAAAAACTGTTTTTT	TRBJ1-4	NA	TRBV9	NA
CASKGSSGNTIYF	TGTGCCAGCAAAGGGAGCTCTGGAAACACCATATATTTT	TRBJ1-3	NA	TRBV6-5	NA
CASSLGAGEDTQYF	TGTGCCAGCAGCTTAGGGGCAGGGGAAGATACGCAGTATTTT	TRBJ2-3	NA	TRBV7-9	NA
CASSLMPGTNEKLFF	TGTGCCAGCAGCTTAATGCCGGGGACTAATGAAAAACTGTTTTTT	TRBJ1-4	NA	TRBV7-3	NA
CASSRDSDYEQYF	TGTGCCAGCAGTCGGGACTCGGACTACGAGCAGTACTTC	TRBJ2-7	NA	TRBV28	NA
CAISIPGTSGNNEQFF	TGTGCCATCAGTATCCCCGGGACTAGCGGAAACAATGAGCAGTTCTTC	TRBJ2-1	TRBD2	TRBV10-3	once
CASTQDRGNTEAFF	TGCGCCAGCACCCAGGACAGGGGAAACACTGAAGCTTTCTTT	TRBJ1-1	TRBD1	TRBV5-1	NA
CASNYKQGLGTDTQYF	TGTGCCAGTAACTATAAGCAGGGACTAGGCACAGATACGCAGTATTTT	TRBJ2-3	TRBD2	TRBV19	once
CASSEGVYNQPQHF	TGTGCCAGCAGCGAGGGGGTCTACAATCAGCCCCAGCATTTT	TRBJ1-5	NA	TRBV9	NA
CASSFAGSDTDTQYF	TGCGCCAGCAGCTTTGCGGGATCGGATACGGATACGCAGTATTTT	TRBJ2-3	NA	TRBV5-1	few
CASSQGHAAYEQYF	TGCGCCAGCAGCCAAGGGCACGCGGCCTACGAGCAGTACTTC	TRBJ2-7	NA	TRBV4-1	few
CAWSVEDRGGEKLFF	TGTGCCTGGAGTGTAGAGGACAGGGGAGGTGAAAAACTGTTTTTT	TRBJ1-4	TRBD1	TRBV30	NA
CASSSQGFYGYTF	TGTGCCAGCAGTTCACAGGGGTTCTATGGCTACACCTTC	TRBJ1-2	TRBD1	TRBV28	NA
CASGVGPSSYNEQFF	TGTGCCAGCGGTGTAGGCCCTAGCTCCTACAATGAGCAGTTCTTC	TRBJ2-1	NA	TRBV6-4	NA
CASSPGGGILTGELFF	TGTGCCAGCTCACCAGGGGGCGGTATACTGACCGGGGAGCTGTTTTTT	TRBJ2-2	NA	TRBV18	NA
CASSLASGRETQYF	TGTGCCAGCAGCTTGGCCAGCGGCCGAGAGACCCAGTACTTC	TRBJ2-5	NA	TRBV5-6	NA
CASSLTGTSSYNEQFF	TGTGCCAGCAGTTTGACAGGGACGAGCTCCTACAATGAGCAGTTCTTC	TRBJ2-1	TRBD1	TRBV27	NA
CASSLADYNSPLHF	TGTGCCAGCAGCTTGGCAGATTATAATTCACCCCTCCACTTT	TRBJ1-6	NA	TRBV5-5	NA